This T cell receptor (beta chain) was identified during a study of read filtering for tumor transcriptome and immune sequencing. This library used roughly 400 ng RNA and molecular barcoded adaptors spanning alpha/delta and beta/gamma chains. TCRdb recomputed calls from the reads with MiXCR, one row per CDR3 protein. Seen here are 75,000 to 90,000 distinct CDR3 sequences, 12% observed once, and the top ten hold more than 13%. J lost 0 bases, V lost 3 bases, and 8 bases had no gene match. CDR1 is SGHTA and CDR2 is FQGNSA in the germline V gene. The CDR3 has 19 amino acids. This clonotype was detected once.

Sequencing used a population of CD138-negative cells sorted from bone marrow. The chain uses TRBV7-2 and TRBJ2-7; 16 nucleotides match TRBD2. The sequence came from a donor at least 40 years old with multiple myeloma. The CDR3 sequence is CASSLGPGLAGGLSYEQYF. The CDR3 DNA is TGTGCCAGCAGCTTGGGACCGGGACTAGCGGGAGGGCTCTCCTACGAGCAGTACTTC.